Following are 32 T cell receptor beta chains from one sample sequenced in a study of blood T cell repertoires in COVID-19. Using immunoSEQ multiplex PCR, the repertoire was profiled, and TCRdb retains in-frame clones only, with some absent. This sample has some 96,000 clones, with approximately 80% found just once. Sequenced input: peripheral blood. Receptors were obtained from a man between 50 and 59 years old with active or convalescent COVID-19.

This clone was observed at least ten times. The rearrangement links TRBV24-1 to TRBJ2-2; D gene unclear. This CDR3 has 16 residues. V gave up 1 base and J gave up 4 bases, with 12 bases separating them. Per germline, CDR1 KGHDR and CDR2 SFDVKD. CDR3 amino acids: CATSDFRPPFTGELFF. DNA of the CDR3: TGTGCCACCAGTGATTTCAGGCCGCCCTTCACCGGGGAGCTGTTTTTT.

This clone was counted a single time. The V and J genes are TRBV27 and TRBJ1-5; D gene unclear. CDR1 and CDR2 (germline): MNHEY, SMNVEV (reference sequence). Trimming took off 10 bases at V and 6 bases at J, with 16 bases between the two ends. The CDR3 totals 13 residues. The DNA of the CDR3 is TGTGCCACCCCTTACGGGGTCGGTCAGCCCCAGCATTTT. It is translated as CATPYGVGQPQHF.

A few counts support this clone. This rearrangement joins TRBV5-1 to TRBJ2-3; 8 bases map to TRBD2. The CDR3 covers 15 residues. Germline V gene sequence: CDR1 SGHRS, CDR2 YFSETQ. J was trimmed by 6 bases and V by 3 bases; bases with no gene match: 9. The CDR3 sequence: CASSSAGEPKDTQYF. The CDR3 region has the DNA TGCGCCAGCAGCTCAGCGGGAGAACCCAAGGATACGCAGTATTTT.

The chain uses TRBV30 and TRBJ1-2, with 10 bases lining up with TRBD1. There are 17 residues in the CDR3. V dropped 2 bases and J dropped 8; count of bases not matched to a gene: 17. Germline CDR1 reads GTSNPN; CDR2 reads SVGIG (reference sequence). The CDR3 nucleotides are TGTGCCTGGAGTCCACTGGGACAGGGGAGGAGGTGGAGAGGCTACACCTTC. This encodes CAWSPLGQGRRWRGYTF. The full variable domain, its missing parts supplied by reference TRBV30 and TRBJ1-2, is SQTIHQWPATLVQPVGSPLSLECTVEGTSNPNLYWYRQAAGRGLQLLFYSVGIGQISSEVPQNLSASRPQDRQFILSSKKLLLSDSGFYLCAWSPLGQGRRWRGYTFGSGTRLTVV.

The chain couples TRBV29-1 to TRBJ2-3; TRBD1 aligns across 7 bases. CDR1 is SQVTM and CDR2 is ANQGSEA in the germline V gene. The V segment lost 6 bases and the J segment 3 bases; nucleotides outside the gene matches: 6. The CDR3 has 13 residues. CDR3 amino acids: CSVDRVGTDTQYF. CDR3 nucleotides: TGCAGCGTCGACAGGGTAGGAACAGATACGCAGTATTTT.

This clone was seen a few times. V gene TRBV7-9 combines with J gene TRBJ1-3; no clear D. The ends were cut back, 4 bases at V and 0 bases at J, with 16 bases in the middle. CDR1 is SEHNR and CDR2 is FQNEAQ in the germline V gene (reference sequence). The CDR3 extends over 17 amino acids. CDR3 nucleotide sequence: TGTGCCAGCAGCTATGGGAGGACGCCCGACTCTGGAAACACCATATATTTT. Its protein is CASSYGRTPDSGNTIYF.

The CDR3 DNA reads as TGTGCCAGCAGCTTGGTACCTAGCGAGGCAGATACGCAGTATTTT. This gives the protein CASSLVPSEADTQYF. J is TRBJ2-3 and V is TRBV5-5; D is perhaps TRBD2 (6 bases). The germline gives CDR1 SGHKS, CDR2 YYEKEE (reference sequence). V lost 0 bases and J lost 4, with 12 bases in between. This CDR3 comprises 15 residues.

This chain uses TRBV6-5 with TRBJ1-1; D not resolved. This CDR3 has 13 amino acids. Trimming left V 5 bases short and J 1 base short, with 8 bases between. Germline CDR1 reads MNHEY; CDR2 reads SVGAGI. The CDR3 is CASSRLRNTEAFF. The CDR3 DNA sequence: TGTGCCAGCAGTCGCCTCAGGAACACTGAAGCTTTCTTT.

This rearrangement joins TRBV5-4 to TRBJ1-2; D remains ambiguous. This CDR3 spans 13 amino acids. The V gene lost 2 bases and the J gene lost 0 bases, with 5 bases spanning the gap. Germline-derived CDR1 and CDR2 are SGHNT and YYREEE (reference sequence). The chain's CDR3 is CASSFLANYGYTF. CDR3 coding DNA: TGTGCCAGCAGCTTTTTAGCTAACTATGGCTACACCTTC. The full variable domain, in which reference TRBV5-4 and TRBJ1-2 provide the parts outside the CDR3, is ETGVTQSPTHLIKTRGQQVTLRCSSQSGHNTVSWYQQALGQGPQFIFQYYREEENGRGNFPPRFSGLQFPNYSSELNVNALELDDSALYLCASSFLANYGYTFGSGTRLTVV.

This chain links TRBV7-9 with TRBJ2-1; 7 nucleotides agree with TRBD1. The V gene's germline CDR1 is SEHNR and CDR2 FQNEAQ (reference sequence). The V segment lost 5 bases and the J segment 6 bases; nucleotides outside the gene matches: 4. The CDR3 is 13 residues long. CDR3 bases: TGTGCCAGCAGCCCCGGGACAGCCAATGAGCAGTTCTTC. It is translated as CASSPGTANEQFF.

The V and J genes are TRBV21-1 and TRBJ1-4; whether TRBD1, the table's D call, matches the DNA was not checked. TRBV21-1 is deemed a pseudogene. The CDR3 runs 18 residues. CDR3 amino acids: CASKSRDRGPATNEKLFF. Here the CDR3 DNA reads TGTGCCAGCAAGTCCCGGGACAGGGGGCCGGCAACTAATGAAAAACTGTTTTTT.

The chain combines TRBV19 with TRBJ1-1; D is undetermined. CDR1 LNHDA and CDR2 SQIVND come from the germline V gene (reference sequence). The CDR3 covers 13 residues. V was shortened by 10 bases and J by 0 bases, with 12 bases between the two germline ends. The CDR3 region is CATSGRLNTEAFF. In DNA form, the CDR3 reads TGTGCCACCTCGGGAAGACTGAACACTGAAGCTTTCTTT. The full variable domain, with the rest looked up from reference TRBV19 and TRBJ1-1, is DGGITQSPKYLFRKEGQNVTLSCEQNLNHDAMYWYRQDPGQGLRLIYYSQIVNDFQKGDIAEGYSVSREKKESFPLTVTSAQKNPTAFYLCATSGRLNTEAFFGQGTRLTVV.

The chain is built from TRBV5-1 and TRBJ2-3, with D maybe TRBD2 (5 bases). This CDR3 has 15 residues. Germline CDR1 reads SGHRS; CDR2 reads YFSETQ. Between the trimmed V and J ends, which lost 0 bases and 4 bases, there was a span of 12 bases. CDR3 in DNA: TGCGCCAGCAGCTTGGATGGCGGGTTTGCAGATACGCAGTATTTT. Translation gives CASSLDGGFADTQYF.

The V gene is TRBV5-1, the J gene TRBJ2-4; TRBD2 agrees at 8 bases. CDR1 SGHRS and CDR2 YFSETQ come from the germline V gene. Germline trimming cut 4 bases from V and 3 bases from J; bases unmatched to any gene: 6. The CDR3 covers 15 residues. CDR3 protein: CASSGGGLGKNIQYF. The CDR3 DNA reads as TGCGCCAGCAGCGGCGGGGGGCTCGGCAAAAACATTCAGTACTTC.

CDR3 amino acids: CSVAGQGALRYGYTF. The DNA for the CDR3 is TGCAGCGTTGCCGGACAGGGGGCCCTTCGGTATGGCTACACCTTC. This chain links TRBV29-1 with TRBJ1-2; 11 nucleotides line up with TRBD1. V lost 4 bases and J lost 5; bases outside the gene matches: 9. Germline V gene lookup returns CDR1 SQVTM and CDR2 ANQGSEA. This CDR3 contains 15 residues.

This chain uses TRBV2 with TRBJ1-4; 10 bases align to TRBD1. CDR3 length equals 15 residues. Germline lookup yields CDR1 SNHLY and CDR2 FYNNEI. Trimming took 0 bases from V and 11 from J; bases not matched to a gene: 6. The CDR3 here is CASSEARDRGWKLFF. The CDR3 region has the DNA TGTGCCAGCAGTGAAGCGCGGGACAGGGGATGGAAACTGTTTTTT.

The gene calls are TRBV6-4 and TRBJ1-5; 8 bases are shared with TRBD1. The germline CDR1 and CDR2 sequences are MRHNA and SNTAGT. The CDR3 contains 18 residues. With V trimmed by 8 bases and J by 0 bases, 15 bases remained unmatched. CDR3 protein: CASPELDRVGFSNQPQHF. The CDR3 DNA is TGTGCCAGCCCGGAACTGGACAGGGTGGGGTTTAGCAATCAGCCCCAGCATTTT.

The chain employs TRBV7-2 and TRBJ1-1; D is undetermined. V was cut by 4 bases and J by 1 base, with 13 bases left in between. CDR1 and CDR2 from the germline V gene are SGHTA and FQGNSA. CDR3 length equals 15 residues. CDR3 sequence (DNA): TGTGCCAGCAGCTCCCGACCGGGAGGGAACACTGAAGCTTTCTTT. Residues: CASSSRPGGNTEAFF.

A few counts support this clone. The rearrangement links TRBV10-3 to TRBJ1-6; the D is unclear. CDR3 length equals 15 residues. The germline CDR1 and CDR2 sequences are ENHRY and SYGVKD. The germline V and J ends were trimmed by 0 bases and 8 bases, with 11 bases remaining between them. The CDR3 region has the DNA TGTGCCATCAGTGAGTCGGTCGCCCGAGATTCACCCCTCCACTTT. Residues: CAISESVARDSPLHF.

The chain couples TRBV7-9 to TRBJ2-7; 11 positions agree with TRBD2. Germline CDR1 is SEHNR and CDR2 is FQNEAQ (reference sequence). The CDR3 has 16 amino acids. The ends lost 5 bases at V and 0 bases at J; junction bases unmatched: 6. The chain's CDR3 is CASSPTSGRFSYEQYF. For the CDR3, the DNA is TGTGCCAGCAGCCCAACTAGCGGGAGATTCTCCTACGAGCAGTACTTC.

CDR3 sequence (DNA): TGTGCCAGCAGCCAACGTCAGTATGGCTACACCTTC. Protein product: CASSQRQYGYTF. The rearrangement links TRBV3-1 (or the pseudogene TRBV3-2) to TRBJ1-2; D uncertain. The CDR3 consists of 12 residues. Trimming pared 2 bases from V and 5 bases from J, leaving 6 bases between. CDR1 and CDR2 (germline): LGHDT, YNNKEL (reference sequence).

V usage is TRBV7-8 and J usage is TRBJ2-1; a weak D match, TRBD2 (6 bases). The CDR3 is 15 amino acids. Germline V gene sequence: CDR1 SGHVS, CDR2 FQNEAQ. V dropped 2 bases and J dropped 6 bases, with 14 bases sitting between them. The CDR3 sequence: CASSLSHGTLNEQFF. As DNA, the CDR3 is TGTGCCAGCAGCTTATCGCACGGGACTCTCAATGAGCAGTTCTTC.

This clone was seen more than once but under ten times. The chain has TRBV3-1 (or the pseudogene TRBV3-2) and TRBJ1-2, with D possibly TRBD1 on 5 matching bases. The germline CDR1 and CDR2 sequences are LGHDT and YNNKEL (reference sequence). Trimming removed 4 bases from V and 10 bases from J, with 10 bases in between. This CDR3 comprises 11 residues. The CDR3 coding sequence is TGTGCCAGCAGCCTTGACAGCCTCTACACCTTC. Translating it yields CASSLDSLYTF.

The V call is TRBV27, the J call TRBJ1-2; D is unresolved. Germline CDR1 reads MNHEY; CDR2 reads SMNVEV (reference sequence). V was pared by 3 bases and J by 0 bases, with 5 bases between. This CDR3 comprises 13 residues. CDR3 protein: CASSFTANYGYTF. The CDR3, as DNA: TGTGCCAGCAGTTTCACAGCTAACTATGGCTACACCTTC.

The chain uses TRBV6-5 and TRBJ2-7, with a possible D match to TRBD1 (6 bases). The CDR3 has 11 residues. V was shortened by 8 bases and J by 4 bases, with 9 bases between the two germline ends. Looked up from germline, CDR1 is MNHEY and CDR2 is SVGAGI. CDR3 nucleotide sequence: TGTGCCAGCCAGCAGGGGTACGAGCAGTACTTC. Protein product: CASQQGYEQYF.

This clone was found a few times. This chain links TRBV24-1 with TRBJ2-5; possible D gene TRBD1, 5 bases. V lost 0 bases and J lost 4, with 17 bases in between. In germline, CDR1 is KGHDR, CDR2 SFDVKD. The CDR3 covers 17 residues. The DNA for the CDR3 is TGTGCCACCAGTGATTTGCCCATGGCAGGGAAAGGAGAGACCCAGTACTTC. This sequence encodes CATSDLPMAGKGETQYF.

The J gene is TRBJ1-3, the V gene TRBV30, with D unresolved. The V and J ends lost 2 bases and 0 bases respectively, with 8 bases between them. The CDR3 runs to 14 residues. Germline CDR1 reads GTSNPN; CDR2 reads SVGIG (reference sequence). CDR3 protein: CAWSRLSSGNTIYF. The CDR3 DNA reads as TGTGCCTGGAGTCGATTGAGCTCTGGAAACACCATATATTTT.

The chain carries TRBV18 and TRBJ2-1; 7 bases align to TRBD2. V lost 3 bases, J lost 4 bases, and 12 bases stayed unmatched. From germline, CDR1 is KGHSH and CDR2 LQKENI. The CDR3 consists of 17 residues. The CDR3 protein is CASSPEGREFFYNEQFF. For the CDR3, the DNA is TGTGCCAGCTCACCGGAGGGGCGGGAGTTTTTTTACAATGAGCAGTTCTTC.

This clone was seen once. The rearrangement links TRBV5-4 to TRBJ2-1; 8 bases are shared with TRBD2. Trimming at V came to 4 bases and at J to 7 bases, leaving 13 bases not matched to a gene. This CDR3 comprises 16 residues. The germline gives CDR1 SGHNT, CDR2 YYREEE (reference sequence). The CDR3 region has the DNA TGTGCCAGCAGCCTCGGAGGTTCGGCTAGCGGGAATGAGCAGTTCTTC. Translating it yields CASSLGGSASGNEQFF.

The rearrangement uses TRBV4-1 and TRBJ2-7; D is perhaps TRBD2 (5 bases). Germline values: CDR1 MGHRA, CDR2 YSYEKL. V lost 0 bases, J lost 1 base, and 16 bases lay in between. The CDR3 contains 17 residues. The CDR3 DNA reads TGCGCCAGCAGCCAAGACCCGGACCCAGGAGGTTCCTACGAGCAGTACTTC. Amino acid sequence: CASSQDPDPGGSYEQYF.

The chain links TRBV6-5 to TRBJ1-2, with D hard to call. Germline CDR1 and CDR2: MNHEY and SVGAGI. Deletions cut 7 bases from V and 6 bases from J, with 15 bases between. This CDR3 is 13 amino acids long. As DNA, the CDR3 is TGTGCCAGCAATATTCCAATTCAGGATGGCTACACCTTC. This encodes CASNIPIQDGYTF.

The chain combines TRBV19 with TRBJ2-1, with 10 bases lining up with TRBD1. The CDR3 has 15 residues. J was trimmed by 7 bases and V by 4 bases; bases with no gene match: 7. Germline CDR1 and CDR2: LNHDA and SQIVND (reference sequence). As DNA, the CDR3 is TGTGCCAGTAGTAAGGACAGGGGGTTCGTAAATGAGCAGTTCTTC. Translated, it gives CASSKDRGFVNEQFF.